This TCR beta chain was identified during a study of cytomegalovirus exposure and HLA in healthy donors. For this clone: Antigen unknown.

Findings and caveats of the study: Earlier analysis looked at TCR beta V segments, and most were productive about 90% or about 30% of the time. A later analysis appeared to link common viral pathogens to several of the most significant clusters.

V gave up 7 bases and J gave up 0 bases; unmatched junction bases: 11. Per the germline V gene, CDR1 is LNHDA and CDR2 is SQIVND (reference sequence). This CDR3 has 18 amino acids. Primers for the PCR totalled 60 Vbeta and 13 Jbeta. Original data processing: Unique TCR beta chains numbered roughly 84 million in a later analysis, with roughly 10 million shared. Data came from immunoSEQ multiplex PCR; TCRdb stores just in-frame clones and leaves some out. V, J and clone size derive from that table, while D and trimming were established from the DNA sequence. Among approximately 130,000 clones, around four fifths were seen once, and the ten largest hold about 2.9%.

Sequences were obtained from PBMCs. This rearrangement joins TRBV19 to TRBJ2-6, with 8 bases matching TRBD1. This TCR was sampled from a boy under 10 years old in good health and CMV-seronegative. CDR3 bases: TGTGCCAGTACCCCATTGCCGGGACAGGACTCTGGGGCCAACGTCCTGACTTTC. Translation: CASTPLPGQDSGANVLTF.